These 29 T cell receptor beta chains were all obtained from the same sample, sequenced in a study of blood T cell repertoires in COVID-19 (TCRdb year 2020). Library preparation was by the immunoSEQ multiplex PCR assay. The immuneACCESS repertoire file appears here via TCRdb, limited to in-frame rearrangements. These files lack a portion of the clones; in checked studies, under half of the deficit traces to unresolved V genes, and the cause of the others is not known. The sample contains 300,000 to 400,000 clones, around 86% of them found a single time. 6% to 7% of the sample rests with the top ten. The sample was peripheral blood. The receptor source for this set is a woman aged 45-59 years with COVID-19, enrolled during active disease.

The sample holds one count of this clone. The chain joins TRBV5-1 to TRBJ2-2; the match to TRBD1 covers 8 bases. The length of the CDR3 is 16 residues. Germline values: CDR1 SGHRS, CDR2 YFSETQ. V dropped 3 bases and J dropped 4; count of bases not matched to a gene: 8. In DNA, the CDR3 is TGCGCCAGCAGCTCCGGACAGGGTTCGCTCACCGGGGAGCTGTTTTTT. Protein: CASSSGQGSLTGELFF.

The chain combines TRBV5-1 with TRBJ2-7; D may be TRBD1 (6 bases). The ends were cut back, 5 bases at V and 0 bases at J, with 15 bases in the middle. The CDR3 length is 15 residues. Germline lookup yields CDR1 SGHRS and CDR2 YFSETQ. The CDR3 sequence is CASRLQTGVSYEQYF. In DNA form, the CDR3 reads TGCGCCAGCAGACTCCAGACAGGCGTCTCCTACGAGCAGTACTTC.

The chain recombines TRBV19 with TRBJ1-5; TRBD1 agrees at 9 bases. The CDR3 is 15 amino acids. The germline gives CDR1 LNHDA, CDR2 SQIVND (reference sequence). Trimming cost V 2 bases and J 4 bases; bases outside gene matches: 3. CDR3 protein: CASSILQGANQPQHF. As DNA, the CDR3 is TGTGCCAGTAGTATACTACAGGGGGCGAATCAGCCCCAGCATTTT.

The chain joins TRBV29-1 to TRBJ2-1; 11 nucleotides align to TRBD1. From germline, CDR1 is SQVTM and CDR2 ANQGSEA. V was clipped by 5 bases and J by 7 bases; unmatched bases: 7. The CDR3 extends over 14 amino acids. Here the CDR3 reads CSVYRDRGLNEQFF. DNA of the CDR3: TGCAGCGTTTACCGGGACAGGGGGTTGAATGAGCAGTTCTTC.

V usage is TRBV5-1 and J usage is TRBJ1-5; 12 bases match TRBD1. The germline gives CDR1 SGHRS, CDR2 YFSETQ. Germline trimming cut 3 bases from V and 4 bases from J; bases unmatched to any gene: 5. This CDR3 region has 16 residues. The CDR3 nucleotides are TGCGCCAGCAGCTCGGGGGACAGGGGGCAAAATCAGCCCCAGCATTTT. Translating gives CASSSGDRGQNQPQHF.

The V call is TRBV4-3, the J call TRBJ1-2; D might be TRBD1 (5 bases). Between the trimmed V and J ends, which lost 0 bases and 4 bases, there was a span of 12 bases. The CDR3 contains 15 residues. Germline-derived CDR1 and CDR2 are LGHNA and YSLEER. CDR3: CASSQDSGGLYGYTF. The CDR3 coding sequence is TGCGCCAGCAGCCAAGACTCGGGGGGACTCTATGGCTACACCTTC.

This clone was found once. The chain combines TRBV6-1 with TRBJ2-2; 8 bases agree with TRBD2. Germline V gene data show CDR1 as MNHNS and CDR2 as SASEGT. The junction had 13 bases not matched to a gene; V was cut back by 4 bases and J by 0 bases. CDR3 length equals 19 residues. The CDR3 region has the DNA TGTGCCAGCAGTGCCCAGCCGCTTCCGGGACTAGCGAACACCGGGGAGCTGTTTTTT. Protein product: CASSAQPLPGLANTGELFF.

V gene TRBV3-1 (or the pseudogene TRBV3-2) combines with J gene TRBJ1-6, with 10 bases matching TRBD1. Germline V gives CDR1 LGHDT, CDR2 YNNKEL (reference sequence). V shed 4 bases and J 10 bases; nucleotides not matched to a gene: 7. The CDR3 consists of 15 residues. CDR3 DNA: TGTGCCAGCAGCCCCCGGACAGGGGGAGAATCACCCCTCCACTTT. Residues: CASSPRTGGESPLHF.

The genes are TRBV2 and TRBJ1-6; TRBD1 might be the D (5 bases). V was pared by 7 bases and J by 8 bases, with 15 bases between. Looked up from germline, CDR1 is SNHLY and CDR2 is FYNNEI. This CDR3 spans 14 amino acids. CDR3 sequence: CASKRTQIDSPLHF. The CDR3 DNA reads as TGTGCCAGCAAAAGGACACAGATCGATTCACCCCTCCACTTT.

The V call is TRBV19, the J call TRBJ2-2; D is unresolved. V was clipped by 7 bases and J by 5 bases, with 14 bases between them. This CDR3 spans 14 amino acids. From germline, CDR1 is LNHDA and CDR2 SQIVND (reference sequence). Written as DNA, the CDR3 is TGTGCCAGTACTACAATCCAGGCGACCGGGGAGCTGTTTTTT. This codes for CASTTIQATGELFF.

V and J are TRBV5-8 and TRBJ2-7, with 12 bases that match TRBD2. The CDR3 consists of 17 residues. Germline V gene data show CDR1 as SGHTS and CDR2 as YDEGEE. Trimming took 4 bases from V and 2 from J; bases not matched to a gene: 10. CDR3 residues: CASSLYRTSGNPYEQYF. The CDR3 nucleotides are TGTGCCAGCAGCCTCTATAGGACTAGCGGGAATCCCTACGAGCAGTACTTC.

The V and J genes are TRBV7-2 and TRBJ1-1; 9 bases map to TRBD1. Germline assignment: CDR1 SGHTA and CDR2 FQGNSA. V gave up 5 bases and J gave up 6 bases; unmatched junction bases: 7. The CDR3 length is 14 residues. The CDR3 DNA reads TGTGCCAGCAGCACCCGACAGGGGGTCGCTGAAGCTTTCTTT. Amino acids: CASSTRQGVAEAFF.

The CDR3 DNA is TGTGCCAGCAGCCCAGACAGGGGTGCTAACTATGGCTACACCTTC. Protein product: CASSPDRGANYGYTF. The chain has TRBV7-9 and TRBJ1-2, with TRBD1 matching over 8 bases. There are 15 residues in the CDR3. CDR1 and CDR2 (germline): SEHNR, FQNEAQ (reference sequence). V shed 5 bases, J shed 0 bases, and the junction held 5 bases outside the gene matches.

This sequence joins TRBV20-1 and TRBJ2-5, with 12 bases that match TRBD2. After removal of 6 bases from V and 7 bases from J, the junction contained 9 bases not matched to a gene. Per the germline V gene, CDR1 is DFQATT and CDR2 is SNEGSKA (reference sequence). The CDR3 runs to 14 residues. CDR3 residues: CSASTSGRTRTQYF. For the CDR3, the DNA is TGCAGTGCCAGTACTAGCGGGAGGACTAGGACCCAGTACTTC.

The rearrangement uses TRBV7-2 and TRBJ2-1, with 13 bases that match TRBD2. CDR3 length equals 16 residues. After removal of 4 bases from V and 9 bases from J, the junction contained 9 bases not matched to a gene. Germline loops: CDR1 SGHTA, CDR2 FQGNSA. CDR3 DNA: TGTGCCAGCAGCTCAGTCGGACTAGCGGGAGTGTCTGAGCAGTTCTTC. Its protein product is CASSSVGLAGVSEQFF.

The rearrangement uses TRBV28 and TRBJ1-3; no firm D call. Trimming cost V 7 bases and J 4 bases, with 17 bases left between them. Germline CDR1 is MDHEN and CDR2 is SYDVKM. The CDR3 covers 15 residues. The DNA of the CDR3 is TGTGCCAGCACGCCCGATATGATGGCAGGAAACACCATATATTTT. Translating it yields CASTPDMMAGNTIYF.

V is TRBV3-1 (or the pseudogene TRBV3-2) and J is TRBJ1-4; D gene uncertain. The V and J ends lost 1 base and 4 bases respectively, with 7 bases between them. This CDR3 spans 14 amino acids. The germline gives CDR1 LGHDT, CDR2 YNNKEL (reference sequence). The CDR3 DNA is TGTGCCAGCAGCCAAGGAGGGTATAATGAAAAACTGTTTTTT. Encoded protein: CASSQGGYNEKLFF.

This clone was counted once. The chain links TRBV28 to TRBJ2-3, with D perhaps matching TRBD2 (5 bases). The CDR3 consists of 15 residues. V was shortened by 5 bases and J by 3 bases, with 15 bases between the two germline ends. Germline loops: CDR1 MDHEN, CDR2 SYDVKM. The CDR3 region is CASSPPGRVTDTQYF. The CDR3 DNA sequence: TGTGCCAGCAGTCCTCCGGGGAGAGTGACAGATACGCAGTATTTT. The whole variable domain, filled in from reference TRBV28 and TRBJ2-3, reads DVKVTQSSRYLVKRTGEKVFLECVQDMDHENMFWYRQDPGLGLRLIYFSYDVKMKEKGDIPEGYSVSREKKERFSLILESASTNQTSMYLCASSPPGRVTDTQYFGPGTRLTVL.

The rearrangement links TRBV27 to TRBJ2-7; D remains unclear. CDR3 length equals 15 residues. V gave up 2 bases and J gave up 0 bases, with 11 bases separating them. Per germline, CDR1 MNHEY and CDR2 SMNVEV (reference sequence). The DNA for the CDR3 is TGTGCCAGCAGTTTACTATACCGGGTCTCCTACGAGCAGTACTTC. It specifies CASSLLYRVSYEQYF.

This clone was seen more than once but under ten times. The sample has other DNA sequences that encode this CDR3 too. The rearrangement joins TRBV9 to TRBJ1-1, with D maybe TRBD1 (5 bases). This CDR3 spans 13 amino acids. Germline assignment: CDR1 SGDLS and CDR2 YYNGEE. The ends were cut back, 3 bases at V and 8 bases at J, with 14 bases in the middle. This CDR3 reads CASSARGGAEAFF. DNA of the CDR3: TGTGCCAGCAGCGCGCGGGGGGGAGCAGAAGCTTTCTTT.

This chain links TRBV2 with TRBJ2-1, with TRBD2 as a possible D gene (6 bases). The germline V gene has CDR1 SNHLY and CDR2 FYNNEI. This CDR3 spans 15 amino acids. The V end lost 6 bases, the J end lost 6 bases, and 18 bases lay between the germline ends. Here the CDR3 reads CASSGERARLNEQFF. The CDR3 nucleotides are TGTGCCAGCAGCGGGGAGCGGGCACGCCTCAATGAGCAGTTCTTC.

This chain links TRBV5-1 with TRBJ2-3, with 8 bases that match TRBD2. The CDR3 totals 13 residues. The germline V gene has CDR1 SGHRS and CDR2 YFSETQ. Unmatched junction bases numbered 2, after V lost 4 bases and J lost 4 bases. CDR3 nucleotide sequence: TGCGCCAGCAGCCAGACTAGCGCAGATACGCAGTATTTT. Its translation: CASSQTSADTQYF.

The gene calls are TRBV5-4 and TRBJ2-7, with D possibly TRBD1 on 6 matching bases. The CDR3 extends over 15 amino acids. Germline V gene lookup returns CDR1 SGHNT and CDR2 YYREEE (reference sequence). V gave up 4 bases and J gave up 0 bases, with 14 bases separating them. The CDR3: CASSVRAGASYEQYF. The CDR3, as DNA: TGTGCCAGCAGCGTGCGGGCAGGGGCCTCCTACGAGCAGTACTTC.

This chain joins TRBV27 and TRBJ2-3, with a tentative D call TRBD2 (7 bases). The CDR3 is made up of 15 amino acids. V dropped 6 bases and J dropped 3 bases, with 16 bases sitting between them. The V gene's germline CDR1 is MNHEY and CDR2 SMNVEV (reference sequence). CDR3 region: CASSPLQGGTDTQYF. Here the CDR3 DNA reads TGTGCCAGCAGCCCCTTACAGGGAGGGACAGATACGCAGTATTTT.

This clone has only one observation. At one boundary the junction diverges from the germline segment, which might be a read error. The V gene is TRBV29-1, the J gene TRBJ2-3; the D gene is possibly TRBD2 (6 bases). This CDR3 spans 9 amino acids. Germline loops: CDR1 SQVTM, CDR2 ANQGSEA. CDR3 sequence reads: CSVNPGSDF. DNA for the CDR3: TGCAGCGTTAATCCCGGGAGCGATTTT.

The CDR3 nucleotides read TGCAGCGTTGACCCTCTAGATGGGTCTATAGGTAATGAAAAACTGTTTTTT. It encodes CSVDPLDGSIGNEKLFF. The chain employs TRBV29-1 and TRBJ1-4; D gene ambiguous. Germline-derived CDR1 and CDR2 are SQVTM and ANQGSEA. The V end lost 3 bases, the J end lost 4 bases, and 21 bases lay between the germline ends. CDR3 size: 17 residues.

The chain links TRBV5-8 to TRBJ2-5; D remains ambiguous. Germline V CDR1 and CDR2: SGHTS, YDEGEE. This CDR3 has 12 residues. With 4 bases removed from V and 0 bases from J, the gap between germline ends came to 4 bases. CDR3 DNA sequence: TGTGCCAGCAGCCCGTACCAAGAGACCCAGTACTTC. This codes for CASSPYQETQYF. The full variable domain, completed using reference TRBV5-8 and TRBJ2-5, is EAGVTQSPTHLIKTRGQQATLRCSPISGHTSVYWYQQALGLGLQFLLWYDEGEERNRGNFPPRFSGRQFPNYSSELNVNALELEDSALYLCASSPYQETQYFGPGTRLLVL.

This chain joins TRBV6-4 and TRBJ2-3; TRBD2 matches at 9 bases. V shed 3 bases, J shed 2 bases, and the junction held 6 bases outside the gene matches. Looked up from germline, CDR1 is MRHNA and CDR2 is SNTAGT. This CDR3 has 16 amino acids. The CDR3 is CASSDTTSGDTDTQYF. The CDR3 DNA sequence: TGTGCCAGCAGTGATACGACTAGCGGCGACACAGATACGCAGTATTTT.

The chain is built from TRBV12-3 or TRBV12-4 and TRBJ2-2, with unresolved D. V was cut by 6 bases and J by 8 bases, with 10 bases left in between. The CDR3 is made up of 12 amino acids. CDR3 nucleotide sequence: TGTGCCAGCAGGATACACGGGGGGGAGCTGTTTTTT. It encodes CASRIHGGELFF.